This T cell receptor beta chain comes out of a study of T cell clones after liver transplantation. Turning to the study itself: Three of eight recipients were HCV-positive; others had non-autoimmune, non-viral indications.

The data were produced by immunoSEQ multiplex PCR, yet TCRdb's version contains in-frame clones alone and is incomplete. The sample holds 15,000 to 20,000 clones; over 75% are singletons and the top ten take about 40%. This CDR3 region has 17 residues. Germline loops: CDR1 SGHAT, CDR2 FQNNGV. The V and J ends lost 1 base and 0 bases respectively, with 12 bases between them. This specimen consisted of CD8+ T cells from blood, obtained roughly 50 months after liver transplant. This chain joins TRBV11-2 and TRBJ1-4, with D unresolved. The TCR was taken from a human patient who received a liver transplant. Some T cells may originate from the graft donor. CDR3 coding DNA: TGTGCCAGCAGCTTAGGAACCCCACAAGCAACTAATGAAAAACTGTTTTTT. This translates into CASSLGTPQATNEKLFF. Complete variable domain (other parts from reference TRBV11-2 and TRBJ1-4): EAGVAQSPRYKIIEKRQSVAFWCNPISGHATLYWYQQILGQGPKLLIQFQNNGVVDDSQLPKDRFSAERLKGVDSTLKIQPAKLEDSAVYLCASSLGTPQATNEKLFFGSGTQLSVL.